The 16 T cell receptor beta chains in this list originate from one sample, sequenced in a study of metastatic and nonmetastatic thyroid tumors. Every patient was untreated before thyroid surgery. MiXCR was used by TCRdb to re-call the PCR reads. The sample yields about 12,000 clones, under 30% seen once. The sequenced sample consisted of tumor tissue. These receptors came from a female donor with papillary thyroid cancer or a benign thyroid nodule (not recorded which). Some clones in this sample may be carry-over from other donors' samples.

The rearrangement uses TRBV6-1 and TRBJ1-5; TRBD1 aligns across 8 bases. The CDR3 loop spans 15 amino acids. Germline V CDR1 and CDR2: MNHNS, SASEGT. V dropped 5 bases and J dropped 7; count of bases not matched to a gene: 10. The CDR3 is CASSKDRVTYQPQHF. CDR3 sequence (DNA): TGTGCCAGCAGTAAGGACAGGGTGACTTACCAGCCCCAGCATTTT.

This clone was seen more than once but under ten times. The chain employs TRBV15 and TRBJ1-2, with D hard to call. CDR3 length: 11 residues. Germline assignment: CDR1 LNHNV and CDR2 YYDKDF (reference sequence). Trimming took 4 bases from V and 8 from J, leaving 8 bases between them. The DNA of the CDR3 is TGTGCCACCAGCAAGTCATTGGGCTACACCTTC. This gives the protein CATSKSLGYTF.

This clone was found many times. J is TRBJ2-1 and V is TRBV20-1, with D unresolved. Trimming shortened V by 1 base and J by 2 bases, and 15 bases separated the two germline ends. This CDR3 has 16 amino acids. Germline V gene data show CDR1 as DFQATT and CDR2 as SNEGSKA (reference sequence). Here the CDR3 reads CSARAFETDTYNEQFF. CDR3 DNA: TGCAGTGCTAGAGCTTTTGAGACTGACACCTACAATGAGCAGTTCTTC.

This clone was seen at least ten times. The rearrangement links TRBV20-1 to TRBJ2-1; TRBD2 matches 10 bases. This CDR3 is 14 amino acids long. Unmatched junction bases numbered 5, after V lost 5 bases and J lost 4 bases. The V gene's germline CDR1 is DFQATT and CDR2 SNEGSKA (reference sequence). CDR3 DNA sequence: TGCAGTGCTCTGACTAGCGGGTTGTACAATGAGCAGTTCTTC. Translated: CSALTSGLYNEQFF.

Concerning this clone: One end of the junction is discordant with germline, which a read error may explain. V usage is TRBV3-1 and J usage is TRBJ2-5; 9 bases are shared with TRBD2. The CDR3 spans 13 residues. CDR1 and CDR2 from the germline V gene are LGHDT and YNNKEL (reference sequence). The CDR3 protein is CASSQSSGTLGDF. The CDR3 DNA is TGTGCCAGCAGCCAATCTAGCGGGACCCTTGGGGACTTC.

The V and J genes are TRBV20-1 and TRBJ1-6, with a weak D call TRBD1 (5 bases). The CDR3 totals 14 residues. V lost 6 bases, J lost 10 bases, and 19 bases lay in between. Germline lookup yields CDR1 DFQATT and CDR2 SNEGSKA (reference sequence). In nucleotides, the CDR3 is TGCAGTGCGTCCTCGGGGGAGGAGTCCTCACCCCTCCACTTT. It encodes CSASSGEESSPLHF.

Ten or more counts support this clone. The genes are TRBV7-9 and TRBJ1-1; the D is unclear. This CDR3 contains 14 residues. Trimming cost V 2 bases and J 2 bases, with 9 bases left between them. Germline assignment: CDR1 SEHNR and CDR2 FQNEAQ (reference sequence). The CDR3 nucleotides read TGTGCCAGCAGCTTACAGACTATTAACACTGAAGCTTTCTTT. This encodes CASSLQTINTEAFF.

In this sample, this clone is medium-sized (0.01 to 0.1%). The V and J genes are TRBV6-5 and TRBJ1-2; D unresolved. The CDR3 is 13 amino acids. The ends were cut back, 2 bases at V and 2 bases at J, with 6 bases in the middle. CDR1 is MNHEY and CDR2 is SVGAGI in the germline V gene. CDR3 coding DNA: TGTGCCAGCAGTTACGGGCAGAACTATGGCTACACCTTC. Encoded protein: CASSYGQNYGYTF.

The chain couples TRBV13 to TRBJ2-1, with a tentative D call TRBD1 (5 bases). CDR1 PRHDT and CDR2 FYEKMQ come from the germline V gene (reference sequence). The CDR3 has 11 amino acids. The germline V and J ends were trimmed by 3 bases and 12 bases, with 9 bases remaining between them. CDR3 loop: CASSLGQGQFF. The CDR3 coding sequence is TGTGCCAGCAGCTTGGGGCAGGGGCAGTTCTTC.

The CDR3: CASSLGAILGQFF. CDR3 DNA sequence: TGTGCCAGCAGCTTAGGGGCGATACTTGGGCAGTTCTTC. The chain couples TRBV7-8 to TRBJ2-1; no clear D gene. Trimming took 1 base from V and 12 from J, leaving 13 bases between them. Germline values: CDR1 SGHVS, CDR2 FQNEAQ. The CDR3 has 13 residues.

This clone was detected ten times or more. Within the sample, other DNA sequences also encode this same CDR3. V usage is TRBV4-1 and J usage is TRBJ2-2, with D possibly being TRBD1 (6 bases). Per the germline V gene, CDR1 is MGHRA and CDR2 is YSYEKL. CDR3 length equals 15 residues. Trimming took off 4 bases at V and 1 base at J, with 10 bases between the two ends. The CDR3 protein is CASSLGRGNTGELFF. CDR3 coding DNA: TGCGCCAGCAGCCTAGGCAGGGGGAACACCGGGGAGCTGTTTTTT.

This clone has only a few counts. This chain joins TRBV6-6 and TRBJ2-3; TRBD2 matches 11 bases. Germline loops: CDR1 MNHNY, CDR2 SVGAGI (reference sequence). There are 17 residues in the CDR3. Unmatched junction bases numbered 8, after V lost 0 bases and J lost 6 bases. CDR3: CASSYSFLAGGLDTQYF. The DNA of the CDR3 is TGTGCCAGCAGTTACTCTTTTCTAGCGGGAGGATTGGATACGCAGTATTTT.

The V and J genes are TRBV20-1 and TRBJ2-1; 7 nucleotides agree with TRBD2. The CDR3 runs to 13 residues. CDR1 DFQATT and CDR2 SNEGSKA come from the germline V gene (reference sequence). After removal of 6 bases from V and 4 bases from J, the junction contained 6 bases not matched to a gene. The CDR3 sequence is CSASSGQYNEQFF. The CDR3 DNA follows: TGCAGTGCCAGTAGCGGGCAATACAATGAGCAGTTCTTC.

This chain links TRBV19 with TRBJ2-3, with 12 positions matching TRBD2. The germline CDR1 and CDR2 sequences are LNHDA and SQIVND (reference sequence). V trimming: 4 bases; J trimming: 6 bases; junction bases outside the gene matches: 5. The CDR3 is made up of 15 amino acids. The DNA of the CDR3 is TGTGCCAGTAGTAGGACTAGCGGGGATCTTGATACGCAGTATTTT. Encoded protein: CASSRTSGDLDTQYF. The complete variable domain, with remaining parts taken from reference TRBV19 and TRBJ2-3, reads DGGITQSPKYLFRKEGQNVTLSCEQNLNHDAMYWYRQDPGQGLRLIYYSQIVNDFQKGDIAEGYSVSREKKESFPLTVTSAQKNPTAFYLCASSRTSGDLDTQYFGPGTRLTVL.

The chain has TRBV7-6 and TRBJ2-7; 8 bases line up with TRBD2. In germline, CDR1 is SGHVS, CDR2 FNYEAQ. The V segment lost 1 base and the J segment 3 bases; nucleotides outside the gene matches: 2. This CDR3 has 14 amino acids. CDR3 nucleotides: TGTGCCAGCAGCTTAGGGACTAGCAGCTACGAGCAGTACTTC. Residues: CASSLGTSSYEQYF.

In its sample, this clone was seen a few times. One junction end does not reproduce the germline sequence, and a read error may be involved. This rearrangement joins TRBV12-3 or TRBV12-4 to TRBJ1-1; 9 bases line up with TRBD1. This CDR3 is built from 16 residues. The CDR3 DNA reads TGTGCCAGCAGTACCCAACAGGGGGCGCGGGACACTGAAGATTTCTTT. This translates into CASSTQQGARDTEDFF.